This is a list of T cell receptor beta chains from one sample in a study of cytomegalovirus exposure and HLA in healthy donors. Using immunoSEQ multiplex PCR, the repertoire was profiled, and TCRdb retains in-frame clones only, with some absent. This sample's table has over 120,000 clones. Sequenced sample: PBMCs. The receptors stem from a male donor in good health and CMV-seronegative. CDR3s include the opening cysteine and the closing phenylalanine or tryptophan. Fields, in order: V gene, J gene, CDR3 length, D gene, CDR3 DNA, CDR3 protein. A D gene is named only where the DNA matches it firmly.

V: TRBV7-8; J: TRBJ2-7; length: 15; D: TRBD1; DNA: TGTGCCAGCAGCTTAGCGGGACAGGGTACCTACGAGCAGTACTTC; CDR3: CASSLAGQGTYEQYF
V: TRBV10-2; J: TRBJ2-1; length: 16; D: -; DNA: TGCGCCAGCAGTGAGTTGGAGGGAAACGCCTACAATGAGCAGTTCTTC; CDR3: CASSELEGNAYNEQFF
V: TRBV9; J: TRBJ1-2; length: 13; D: -; DNA: TGTGCCAGCAGCCCGGGACAAAACTATGGCTACACCTTC; CDR3: CASSPGQNYGYTF
V: TRBV28; J: TRBJ2-1; length: 15; D: TRBD2; DNA: TGTGCCAGCAGTTTATCCGGACTAGCTGAGAATGAGCAGTTCTTC; CDR3: CASSLSGLAENEQFF
V: TRBV27; J: TRBJ1-2; length: 13; D: -; DNA: TGTGCCAGCAGTTTAATACAGGGTTATGGCTACACCTTC; CDR3: CASSLIQGYGYTF
V: TRBV6-6; J: TRBJ1-5; length: 16; D: -; DNA: TGTGCCAGCAGTTCCCGACAGTCAGAGGGCAATCAGCCCCAGCATTTT; CDR3: CASSSRQSEGNQPQHF
V: TRBV6-5; J: TRBJ2-1; length: 15; D: TRBD2; DNA: TGTGCCAGCAGCATTACTAGCGGGAGGCTCAATGAGCAGTTCTTC; CDR3: CASSITSGRLNEQFF
V: TRBV12-5; J: TRBJ1-5; length: 16; D: TRBD1; DNA: TGTGCTAGTGGTTTGGGGACAGGGAAAGGCAATCAGCCCCAGCATTTT; CDR3: CASGLGTGKGNQPQHF
V: TRBV7-2; J: TRBJ2-3; length: 16; D: TRBD2; DNA: TGTGCCAGCAGCTTTGGGGGGGATCGGGTGGCAGATACGCAGTATTTT; CDR3: CASSFGGDRVADTQYF
V: TRBV7-9; J: TRBJ2-5; length: 15; D: -; DNA: TGTGCCAGCAGCTTAGGGACTATTAGGGAAGAGACCCAGTACTTC; CDR3: CASSLGTIREETQYF
V: TRBV29-1; J: TRBJ1-4; length: 13; D: -; DNA: TGCAGCGTTGAAGACAGGGTAGGAGAAAAACTGTTTTTT; CDR3: CSVEDRVGEKLFF
V: TRBV7-9; J: TRBJ2-2; length: 14; D: -; DNA: TGTGCCAGCAGCTTAGGGGTAGCACCCGGGGAGCTGTTTTTT; CDR3: CASSLGVAPGELFF
V: TRBV7-9; J: TRBJ1-2; length: 13; D: -; DNA: TGTGCCAGCAGCGTTCGGGAGGGGTATGGCTACACCTTC; CDR3: CASSVREGYGYTF
V: TRBV6-1; J: TRBJ2-7; length: 12; D: -; DNA: TGTGCCAGCAGTGAGAGCCGGGGCGAGCAGTACTTC; CDR3: CASSESRGEQYF
V: TRBV27; J: TRBJ2-3; length: 16; D: -; DNA: TGTGCCAGCAGTTTATTGGGGGGTCGCGGCACAGATACGCAGTATTTT; CDR3: CASSLLGGRGTDTQYF
V: TRBV19; J: TRBJ1-2; length: 12; D: -; DNA: TGTGCCAGCCTTGCAGGGGATAGGCGCTACACCTTC; CDR3: CASLAGDRRYTF
V: TRBV13; J: TRBJ2-2; length: 14; D: -; DNA: TGTGCCAGCAGCAGGGGACTCCGGACCGGGGAGCTGTTTTTT; CDR3: CASSRGLRTGELFF
V: TRBV12-5; J: TRBJ1-1; length: 17; D: -; DNA: TGTGCTAGTGGTTTGGCCACGACAGGATGGTTAAACACTGAAGCTTTCTTT; CDR3: CASGLATTGWLNTEAFF
V: TRBV7-8; J: TRBJ1-4; length: 15; D: -; DNA: TGTGCCAGCAGCTTAGTTGGAGGAACTAATGAAAAACTGTTTTTT; CDR3: CASSLVGGTNEKLFF
V: TRBV28; J: TRBJ1-2; length: 14; D: -; DNA: TGTGCCAGCAGTTTCCCCGGAACCATGAGGGGCTACACCTTC; CDR3: CASSFPGTMRGYTF
V: TRBV29-1; J: TRBJ1-1; length: 10; D: -; DNA: TGCAGCGGGGTACAGGTTGAAGCTTTCTTT; CDR3: CSGVQVEAFF
V: TRBV7-2; J: TRBJ2-3; length: 12; D: -; DNA: TGTGCCAGCAGCTTAGTTTCGTATACGCAGTATTTT; CDR3: CASSLVSYTQYF
V: TRBV6-5; J: TRBJ2-1; length: 14; D: TRBD2; DNA: TGTGCCAGCAGTTACCTAGCGGGGGCTGATGAGCAGTTCTTC; CDR3: CASSYLAGADEQFF
V: TRBV5-4; J: TRBJ2-1; length: 16; D: TRBD2; DNA: TGTGCCAGCAGCCCCCGGGAGGCGGTATACTACTTGGAGCAGTTCTTC; CDR3: CASSPREAVYYLEQFF
V: TRBV2; J: TRBJ2-7; length: 15; D: TRBD2; DNA: TGTGCCCTGCGCGGGGGGCGCAGAACCTCCTACGAGCAGTACTTC; CDR3: CALRGGRRTSYEQYF
V: TRBV4-2; J: TRBJ2-3; length: 15; D: TRBD2; DNA: TGTGCCAGCAGCCCCCGACTAGCGGGGGGAGATACGCAGTATTTT; CDR3: CASSPRLAGGDTQYF
V: TRBV7-2; J: TRBJ2-2; length: 15; D: -; DNA: TGTGCCAGCAGCTGGGGCAGGGGTAACACCGGGGAGCTGTTTTTT; CDR3: CASSWGRGNTGELFF
V: TRBV2; J: TRBJ1-1; length: 13; D: -; DNA: TGTGCCAGCAAAAGAGGGGAGGTCACTGAAGCTTTCTTT; CDR3: CASKRGEVTEAFF
V: TRBV19; J: TRBJ1-6; length: 15; D: TRBD1; DNA: TGTGCCAGTAGTAGGGGACAGAACCCGGGAGTACCCCTCCACTTT; CDR3: CASSRGQNPGVPLHF
V: TRBV5-4; J: TRBJ2-1; length: 11; D: -; DNA: TGTGCCAGCAGCATTCAGGTTGAGCAGTTCTTC; CDR3: CASSIQVEQFF
V: TRBV5-6; J: TRBJ1-2; length: 14; D: -; DNA: TGTGCCAGCAGAGAGAAGGGAGCTGGCTATGGCTACACCTTC; CDR3: CASREKGAGYGYTF
V: TRBV4-2; J: TRBJ1-5; length: 17; D: -; DNA: TGTGCCAGCAGCCAAGATTTTCCAGGGAGGCTCAATCAGCCCCAGCATTTT; CDR3: CASSQDFPGRLNQPQHF
V: TRBV5-6; J: TRBJ1-1; length: 12; D: -; DNA: TGTGCCAGCAGCCGGACTGGAGCTGAAGCTTTCTTT; CDR3: CASSRTGAEAFF
V: TRBV18; J: TRBJ2-7; length: 15; D: TRBD1; DNA: TGTGCCAGCTCACAGGGACAGGGCTTACTCAACGAGCAGTACTTC; CDR3: CASSQGQGLLNEQYF
V: TRBV18; J: TRBJ1-2; length: 15; D: -; DNA: TGTGCCAGCTCACCAGATGCGGGGGCGATGTATGGCTACACCTTC; CDR3: CASSPDAGAMYGYTF
V: TRBV28; J: TRBJ2-4; length: 15; D: TRBD1; DNA: TGTGCCAGCAGTGCGCAGGGGGCAGCCAAAAACATTCAGTACTTC; CDR3: CASSAQGAAKNIQYF
V: TRBV30; J: TRBJ1-1; length: 11; D: -; DNA: TGTGCCTGGAGGAGGAACACTGAAGCTTTCTTT; CDR3: CAWRRNTEAFF
V: TRBV5-6; J: TRBJ1-5; length: 14; D: -; DNA: TGTGCCAGCAGCGAGACACGTAGCAATCAGCCCCAGCATTTT; CDR3: CASSETRSNQPQHF
V: TRBV10-3; J: TRBJ1-1; length: 12; D: -; DNA: TGTGCCATCGGTCGGGAGAACACTGAAGCTTTCTTT; CDR3: CAIGRENTEAFF
V: TRBV5-6; J: TRBJ1-6; length: 14; D: TRBD1; DNA: TGTGCCAGCAGCTTACAGGGGGTTGGTTCACCCCTCCACTTT; CDR3: CASSLQGVGSPLHF
V: TRBV7-2; J: TRBJ1-5; length: 15; D: TRBD1; DNA: TGTGCCAGCAGCTCACAGGGGGGAAGCAATCAGCCCCAGCATTTT; CDR3: CASSSQGGSNQPQHF
V: TRBV7-9; J: TRBJ2-2; length: 15; D: TRBD2; DNA: TGTGCCAGCAGCTTAGTGGCGGGAGACGCCGGGGAGCTGTTTTTT; CDR3: CASSLVAGDAGELFF
V: TRBV14; J: TRBJ2-5; length: 15; D: -; DNA: TGTGCCAGCAGCCAAGATCTTGGGAGAAGAGAGACCCAGTACTTC; CDR3: CASSQDLGRRETQYF
V: TRBV19; J: TRBJ2-2; length: 12; D: -; DNA: TGTGCCAGTACCCTTACTACCGGGGAGCTGTTTTTT; CDR3: CASTLTTGELFF
V: TRBV7-8; J: TRBJ1-5; length: 16; D: -; DNA: TGTGCCAGCAGGGACGGGACGGGAGCTAGCAATCAGCCCCAGCATTTT; CDR3: CASRDGTGASNQPQHF